This T cell receptor (beta chain) was captured by sequencing in a study of blood T cell repertoires in COVID-19. At the level of the study: Spain, Italy and the United States supplied samples that represented acute and convalescent COVID-19.

Measured with immunoSEQ multiplex PCR; TCRdb has only the in-frame clones, and not every one. Of around 270,000 clones listed, more than 85% were seen once; the top ten hold approximately 2.6%. The TCR sequence derives from a young adult with COVID-19, enrolled during active disease. Sequencing was carried out using peripheral blood.

CDR3 residues: CASSYFDRDPNIQYF. The CDR3 DNA is TGTGCCAGCAGTTACTTCGACAGGGACCCAAACATTCAGTACTTC. The J gene is TRBJ2-4, the V gene TRBV6-2 or TRBV6-3; 7 positions match TRBD1. V lost 1 base and J lost 6; bases outside the gene matches: 6. This CDR3 contains 15 residues. The germline V gene has CDR1 MNHEY and CDR2 SVGEGT.